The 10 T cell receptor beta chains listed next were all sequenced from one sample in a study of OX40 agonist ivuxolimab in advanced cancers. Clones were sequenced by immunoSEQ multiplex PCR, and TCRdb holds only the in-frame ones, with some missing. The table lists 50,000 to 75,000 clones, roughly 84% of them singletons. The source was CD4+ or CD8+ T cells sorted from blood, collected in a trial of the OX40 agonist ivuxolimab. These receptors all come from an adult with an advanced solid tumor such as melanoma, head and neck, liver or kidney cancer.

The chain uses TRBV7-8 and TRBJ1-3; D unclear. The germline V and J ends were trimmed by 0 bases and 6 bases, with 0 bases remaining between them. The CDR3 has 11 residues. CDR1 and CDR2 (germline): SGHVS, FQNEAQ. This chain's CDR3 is CASSLANTIYF. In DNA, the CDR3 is TGTGCCAGCAGCTTAGCAAACACCATATATTTT.

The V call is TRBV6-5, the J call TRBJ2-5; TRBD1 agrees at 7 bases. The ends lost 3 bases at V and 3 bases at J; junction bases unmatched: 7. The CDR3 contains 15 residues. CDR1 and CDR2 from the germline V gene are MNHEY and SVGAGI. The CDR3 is CASSYHGTAEETQYF. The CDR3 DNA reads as TGTGCCAGCAGTTATCATGGGACAGCAGAAGAGACCCAGTACTTC.

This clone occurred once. CDR3 region: CASSRAGELFF. In nucleotides, the CDR3 is TGTGCCAGCAGCAGGGCCGGGGAGCTGTTTTTT. The V call is TRBV7-2, the J call TRBJ2-2; D gene uncertain. Germline values: CDR1 SGHTA, CDR2 FQGNSA. The CDR3 is 11 residues long. Trimming removed 5 bases at V and 6 bases at J, with 4 bases between.

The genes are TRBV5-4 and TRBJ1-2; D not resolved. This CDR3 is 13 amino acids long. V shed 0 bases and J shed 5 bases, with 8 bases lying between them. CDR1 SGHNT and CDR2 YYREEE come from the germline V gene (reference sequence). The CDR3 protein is CASSLEIAYGYTF. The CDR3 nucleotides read TGTGCCAGCAGCTTGGAAATTGCGTATGGCTACACCTTC.

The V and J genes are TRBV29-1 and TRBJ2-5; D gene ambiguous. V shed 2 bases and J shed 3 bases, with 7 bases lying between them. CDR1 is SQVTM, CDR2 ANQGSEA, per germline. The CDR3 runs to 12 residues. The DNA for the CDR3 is TGCAGCGTTGAATACTCCGAAGAGACCCAGTACTTC. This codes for CSVEYSEETQYF. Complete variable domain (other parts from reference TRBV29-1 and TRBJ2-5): SAVISQKPSRDICQRGTSLTIQCQVDSQVTMMFWYRQQPGQSLTLIATANQGSEATYESGFVIDKFPISRPNLTFSTLTVSNMSPEDSSIYLCSVEYSEETQYFGPGTRLLVL.

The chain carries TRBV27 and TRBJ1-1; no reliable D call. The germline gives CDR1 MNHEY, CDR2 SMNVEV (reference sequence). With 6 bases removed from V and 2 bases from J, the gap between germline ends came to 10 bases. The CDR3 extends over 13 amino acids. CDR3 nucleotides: TGTGCCAGCAGGAAGACCGGCAACACTGAAGCTTTCTTT. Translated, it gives CASRKTGNTEAFF.

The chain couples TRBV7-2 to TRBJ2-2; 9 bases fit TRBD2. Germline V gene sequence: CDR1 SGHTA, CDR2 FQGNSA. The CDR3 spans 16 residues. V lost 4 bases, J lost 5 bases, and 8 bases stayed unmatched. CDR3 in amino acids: CASSYLAGVFTGELFF. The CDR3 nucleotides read TGTGCCAGCAGCTATTTAGCGGGGGTATTTACCGGGGAGCTGTTTTTT.

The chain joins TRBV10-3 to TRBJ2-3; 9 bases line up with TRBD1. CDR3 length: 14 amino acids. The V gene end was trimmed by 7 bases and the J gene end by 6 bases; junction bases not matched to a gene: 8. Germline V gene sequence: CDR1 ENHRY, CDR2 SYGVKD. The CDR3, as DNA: TGTGCCATCAAAGGGACAGGGACATCGGATACGCAGTATTTT. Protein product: CAIKGTGTSDTQYF.

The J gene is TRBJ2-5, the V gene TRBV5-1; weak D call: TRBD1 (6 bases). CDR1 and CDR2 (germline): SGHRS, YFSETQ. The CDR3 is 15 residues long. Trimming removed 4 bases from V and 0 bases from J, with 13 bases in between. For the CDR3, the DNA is TGCGCCAGCAGCGCCTTACAGGGAGACCAAGAGACCCAGTACTTC. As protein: CASSALQGDQETQYF.

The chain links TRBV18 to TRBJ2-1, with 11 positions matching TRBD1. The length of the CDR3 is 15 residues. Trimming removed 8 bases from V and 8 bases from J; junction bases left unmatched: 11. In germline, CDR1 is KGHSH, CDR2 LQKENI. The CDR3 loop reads CASHTGTGGSDEQFF. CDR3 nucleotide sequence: TGTGCCAGCCACACCGGGACAGGGGGGTCCGATGAGCAGTTCTTC.